Detailed here is one T cell receptor (beta chain). This sample is drawn from a study of blood T cell repertoires in COVID-19. This table comes from immunoSEQ multiplex PCR, and its TCRdb copy is limited to in-frame clones, with some not included. The sample holds around 81,000 clones, around 80% seen once. The sequence was obtained from a human donor in a cohort sampled during active COVID-19. The source material was peripheral blood.

CDR3: CSVQTGGGEAFF. The CDR3 region has the DNA TGCAGCGTCCAAACAGGAGGGGGCGAAGCTTTCTTT. The rearrangement links TRBV29-1 to TRBJ1-1, with 7 nucleotides matching TRBD1. Germline V gene lookup returns CDR1 SQVTM and CDR2 ANQGSEA. The CDR3 runs to 12 residues. V shed 6 bases, J shed 8 bases, and the junction held 9 bases outside the gene matches.